This TCR beta chain derives from a study of CD8+CD57+ T cells in acquired aplastic anemia. Study as a whole: The sorted CD4+ and CD8+ cells yielded an average about 3.3 ug of DNA. Among healthy donors, CD4+ cells averaged approximately 11 million reads. Notes on the study in general: Found in both controls and patients were fewer than 35 CD8+ CDR3 sequences. Researchers reported that CD8+ Simpson's diversity was not significantly different in patients versus controls.

Genomic DNA constituted the template upon which TCR beta VDJ and CDR3 profiling was performed. TCRdb called the reads again in MiXCR, with one record for every CDR3 protein. The table lists some 130,000 distinct CDR3 sequences, 48% of them singletons, with about 2.5% in the top ten. A note on this clonotype: What it binds is not known. With a much larger clone just one base away, this may be a read error.

This receptor was identified in a human donor in good health, serving as a control. The sample was sorted CD4+, CD8+, or CD8+CD57+ T cells (not recorded which) from PBMCs.

CDR3 amino acids: CASSLTGTQNNERFF. CDR3 nucleotides: TGTGCCAGCAGCTTGACCGGGACACAAAACAATGAGCGGTTCTTC. The chain employs TRBV11-1 and TRBJ2-1; weak D call: TRBD1 (6 bases). The CDR3 extends over 15 amino acids. Germline V lookup: CDR1 SGHAT, CDR2 FQDESV (reference sequence).